This T cell receptor beta chain was observed in a study of cytomegalovirus exposure and HLA in healthy donors. Assay: immunoSEQ multiplex PCR; the TCRdb copy retains only in-frame clones and omits some. The repertoire holds more than 95,000 clones, approximately 94% seen once, with less than 1.5% in the top ten. The CDR3 has 15 residues. Germline V gene data show CDR1 as MNHNS and CDR2 as SASEGT. After removal of 3 bases from V and 2 bases from J, the junction contained 4 bases not matched to a gene. This receptor was taken from a woman under 30 in good health and CMV-seronegative. This chain links TRBV6-1 with TRBJ1-2, with 9 bases that match TRBD1. Source material: PBMCs. Here the CDR3 reads CASSDTGGGNYGYTF. The CDR3 nucleotides are TGTGCCAGCAGTGACACAGGGGGCGGCAACTATGGCTACACCTTC.